Following are 2 T cell receptor beta chains from one sample sequenced in a study of human T cells and chemical hapten exposure. MiXCR, applied by TCRdb to the RACE reads, yields one record per CDR3 protein. Here the sample spans around 100,000 distinct CDR3 sequences, roughly 11% being singletons. The time point here: patch test 1, 2 weeks after DPC sensitization. Treatment indicated: therapeutic diphenylcyclopropenone sensitization with weekly scalp DPC. The starting material was whole blood, obtained in connection with sensitization to the hapten diphenylcyclopropenone (DPC). The receptors here all came from a woman between 35 and 50 years old with alopecia areata. Some clones in this sample may be carry-over from other donors' samples.

This clonotype was seen only a few times. The DNA of the CDR3 is TGCAGCGTTGAAGATCGACACGGAAGTCTCTATGGCTACACCTTC. Translation: CSVEDRHGSLYGYTF. The gene calls are TRBV29-1 and TRBJ1-2; D not resolved. The CDR3 sequence is 15 residues long. Germline V gene lookup returns CDR1 SQVTM and CDR2 ANQGSEA. The V and J ends lost 0 bases and 4 bases respectively, with 15 bases between them.

The chain carries TRBV27 and TRBJ2-7, with D hard to call. The germline CDR1 and CDR2 sequences are MNHEY and SMNVEV (reference sequence). The CDR3 sequence is 14 residues long. Trimming left V 1 base short and J 2 bases short, with 9 bases between. This CDR3 is CASSLLVTAYEQYF. The CDR3 DNA reads TGTGCCAGCAGTTTATTAGTAACTGCCTACGAGCAGTACTTC.